The clone carrying this TCR beta chain was seen just once. This specimen belongs to a study of blood T cell repertoires in COVID-19. Sequenced by immunoSEQ multiplex PCR; TCRdb stores in-frame clones only, minus some. The data hold approximately 110,000 clones, with around 83% observed a single time. V gave up 5 bases and J gave up 0 bases; unmatched junction bases: 10. CDR1 and CDR2 from the germline V gene are WSHSY and SAAADI. CDR3 length equals 17 residues. The V call is TRBV10-2, the J call TRBJ1-5; TRBD1 aligns across 7 bases. This clonotype originated in a man in his forties or fifties with acute or convalescent COVID-19. Sequences were obtained from peripheral blood. The CDR3 DNA is TGCGCCAGCAGTCGGGACAGACCGAAAGATAGCAATCAGCCCCAGCATTTT. This codes for CASSRDRPKDSNQPQHF.